This is a list of T cell receptor beta chains from one sample in a study of control samples from healthy donors and cancer patients. Assay: immunoSEQ multiplex PCR; the TCRdb copy retains only in-frame clones and omits some. This table has about 59,000 clones, approximately 92% appearing once. Sequencing was done on a sample of PBMCs. These receptors were taken from a man in his forties with colorectal cancer. CDR3s include the opening cysteine and the closing phenylalanine or tryptophan. Each record gives: clone size, V gene, J gene, D gene, CDR3 protein, CDR3 DNA. D genes are given only for firm matches. Clone size appears in some rows only: once, few, many, or a class for an expanded clone.

>.|TRBV7-2|TRBJ2-5|.
CASSLELITETQYF
TGTGCCAGCAGCTTAGAACTAATCACGGAGACCCAGTACTTC
>.|TRBV5-4|TRBJ2-1|.
CASSPDYSSYNEQFF
TGTGCCAGCAGCCCGGACTACTCCTCCTACAATGAGCAGTTCTTC
>.|TRBV3-1/TRBV3-2|TRBJ1-4|.
CASSQVRLSGEKLFF
TGTGCCAGCAGCCAAGTTCGACTCTCGGGTGAAAAACTGTTTTTT
>.|TRBV5-1|TRBJ2-5|.
CASSFNHEQETQYF
TGCGCCAGCAGCTTTAACCATGAACAAGAGACCCAGTACTTC
>.|TRBV5-1|TRBJ2-3|TRBD1
CASSSGTGPPDTQYF
TGCGCCAGCAGCTCGGGGACAGGGCCCCCAGATACGCAGTATTTT
>.|TRBV19|TRBJ1-1|.
CASSSPGSARHTEAFF
TGTGCCAGTAGTTCACCAGGGTCTGCGAGGCACACTGAAGCTTTCTTT
>.|TRBV5-1|TRBJ2-7|.
CASSLSAGAYEQYF
TGCGCCAGCAGCTTGTCTGCAGGGGCCTACGAGCAGTACTTC
>.|TRBV19|TRBJ2-1|.
CASSIGGGSYNEQFF
TGTGCCAGTAGTATAGGCGGAGGCTCCTACAATGAGCAGTTCTTC
>.|TRBV2|TRBJ2-3|.
CASSAGRAATDTQYF
TGTGCCAGCAGTGCCGGCAGGGCGGCGACAGATACGCAGTATTTT
>.|TRBV6-2/TRBV6-3|TRBJ2-2|.
CASSYSLFGRDNTGELFF
TGTGCCAGCAGTTACTCACTGTTTGGCAGGGATAACACCGGGGAGCTGTTTTTT
>once|TRBV6-5|TRBJ2-7|TRBD1
CASRLTGGGNAEQYF
TGTGCCAGCAGACTTACAGGGGGTGGGAACGCCGAGCAGTACTTC
>.|TRBV30|TRBJ1-1|.
CAWIDWTEAFF
TGTGCCTGGATAGATTGGACTGAAGCTTTCTTT
>.|TRBV7-2|TRBJ2-7|.
CASSAPSYEQYF
TGTGCCAGCAGCGCCCCATCCTACGAGCAGTACTTC
>.|TRBV6-1|TRBJ1-4|TRBD1
CASSGRTGVTTLNEKLFF
TGTGCCAGCAGTGGTAGGACAGGGGTTACTACGCTGAATGAAAAACTGTTTTTT
>.|TRBV3-1/TRBV3-2|TRBJ2-7|TRBD2
CASSPTVAGGGHEQYF
TGTGCCAGCAGCCCGACGGTAGCGGGGGGGGGCCACGAGCAGTACTTC
>.|TRBV18|TRBJ1-6|.
CASSPTGPSSYNSPLHF
TGTGCCAGCTCACCAACAGGACCGAGCTCCTATAATTCACCCCTCCACTTT
>.|TRBV7-2|TRBJ2-3|TRBD2
CASRPRTSGGDTQYF
TGTGCCAGCAGACCTAGGACTAGCGGGGGAGATACGCAGTATTTT
>few|TRBV2|TRBJ2-5|.
CASSGDYTETQYF
TGTGCCAGCAGTGGAGACTACACAGAGACCCAGTACTTC
>once|TRBV6-6|TRBJ2-1|TRBD2
CSTQAGLAGVQFF
TGTTCAACCCAAGCCGGACTAGCGGGGGTTCAGTTCTTC
>once|TRBV2|TRBJ1-2|.
CASSTERRYGYTF
TGTGCCAGCAGTACCGAAAGACGATATGGCTACACCTTC
>.|TRBV11-2|TRBJ2-3|TRBD1
CASSRPGQGTDTQYF
TGTGCCAGCAGCAGGCCGGGACAGGGCACAGATACGCAGTATTTT
>.|TRBV5-6|TRBJ2-7|.
CASSLLTYEQYF
TGTGCCAGCAGCTTGTTAACCTACGAGCAGTACTTC
>.|TRBV4-2|TRBJ2-7|TRBD2
CASSQRSGSNYEQYF
TGTGCCAGCAGCCAGCGTAGCGGGTCCAACTACGAGCAGTACTTC
>.|TRBV30|TRBJ1-2|.
CAWSVMGQAGGYTF
TGTGCCTGGAGTGTAATGGGGCAGGCGGGAGGCTACACCTTC
>.|TRBV19|TRBJ1-6|TRBD1
CASRPGQGGNSPLHF
TGTGCCAGCCGACCTGGACAGGGAGGAAATTCACCCCTCCACTTT
>.|TRBV6-5|TRBJ2-7|.
CASSYPTSREQYF
TGTGCCAGCAGTTACCCGACTAGTCGCGAGCAGTACTTC
>.|TRBV6-1|TRBJ2-5|.
CASSEARGVESQETQYF
TGTGCCAGCAGTGAAGCTAGGGGAGTAGAGTCCCAAGAGACCCAGTACTTC
>.|TRBV6-4|TRBJ1-4|TRBD1
CASSDSARVRDRTNEKLFF
TGTGCCAGCAGTGACTCGGCCAGGGTTCGGGACAGAACTAATGAAAAACTGTTTTTT
>.|TRBV12-3/TRBV12-4|TRBJ1-1|.
CASRQYRIIF
TGTGCCAGCAGGCAGTACAGGATTATCTTT
>.|TRBV9|TRBJ2-7|.
CASSGARGSEQYF
TGTGCCAGCAGCGGCGCTCGGGGATCCGAGCAGTACTTC
>few|TRBV9|TRBJ2-7|TRBD1
CASSRTGTAYEQYF
TGTGCCAGCAGCAGAACCGGGACAGCCTACGAGCAGTACTTC
>.|TRBV27|TRBJ1-1|TRBD1
CASSTTGRPEAFF
TGTGCCAGCAGTACGACAGGGAGGCCTGAAGCTTTCTTT
>.|TRBV9|TRBJ2-3|TRBD2
CASSGSAGSTDTQYF
TGTGCCAGCAGCGGATCAGCGGGGAGCACAGATACGCAGTATTTT
>.|TRBV2|TRBJ1-2|.
CASSPPKYGYTF
TGTGCCAGCAGTCCACCCAAATATGGCTACACCTTC
>once|TRBV9|TRBJ1-2|TRBD1
CASSSTGGSWYGYTF
TGTGCCAGCAGCTCAACAGGGGGGTCGTGGTATGGCTACACCTTC
>.|TRBV14|TRBJ2-3|.
CASSQDTPGVAADTQYF
TGTGCCAGCAGCCAAGATACGCCCGGCGTAGCGGCAGATACGCAGTATTTT
>.|TRBV15|TRBJ2-7|TRBD1
CATSRRDSPYEQYF
TGTGCCACCAGCAGAAGGGACAGTCCCTACGAGCAGTACTTC
>.|TRBV7-3|TRBJ2-5|.
CASSLTSIETQYF
TGTGCCAGCAGCTTAACTAGCATCGAGACCCAGTACTTC
>.|TRBV19|TRBJ2-3|TRBD1
CASSIGQGRGAGTDTQYF
TGTGCCAGTAGTATTGGACAGGGGCGAGGGGCAGGCACAGATACGCAGTATTTT
>.|TRBV19|TRBJ1-5|.
CASSQIPGRANQPQHF
TGTGCCAGTAGCCAAATTCCCGGCAGGGCCAATCAGCCCCAGCATTTT
>.|TRBV6-5|TRBJ2-7|.
CASRRGLTYEQYF
TGTGCCAGTAGGCGGGGGCTAACCTACGAGCAGTACTTC
>.|TRBV30|TRBJ1-5|.
CAYQIGNDNQPQHF
TGTGCCTACCAGATCGGGAACGACAATCAGCCCCAGCATTTT
>.|TRBV20-1|TRBJ2-4|.
CSASPAPGAKNIQYF
TGCAGTGCTAGTCCAGCCCCCGGGGCCAAAAACATTCAGTACTTC
>.|TRBV5-1|TRBJ1-6|.
CASSLKDGTNSPLHF
TGCGCCAGCAGCTTGAAGGACGGAACTAATTCACCCCTCCACTTT
>.|TRBV6-1|TRBJ1-5|.
CASSEATHGGIAGTQNQPQHF
TGTGCCAGCAGTGAAGCGACACACGGGGGGATTGCCGGGACACAAAATCAGCCCCAGCATTTT